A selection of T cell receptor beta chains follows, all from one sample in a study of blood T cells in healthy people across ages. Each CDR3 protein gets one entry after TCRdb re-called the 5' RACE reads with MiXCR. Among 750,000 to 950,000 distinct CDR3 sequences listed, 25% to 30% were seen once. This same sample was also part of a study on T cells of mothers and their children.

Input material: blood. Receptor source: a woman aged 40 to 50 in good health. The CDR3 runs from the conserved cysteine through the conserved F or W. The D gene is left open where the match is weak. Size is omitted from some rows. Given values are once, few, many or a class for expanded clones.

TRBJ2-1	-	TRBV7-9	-	CASSLGDRGVFF	TGTGCCAGCAGCTTGGGGGATCGGGGAGTGTTCTTC
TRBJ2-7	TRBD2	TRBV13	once	CASSLEGLMGLAGGSEQYF	TGTGCCAGCAGCTTAGAGGGGTTGATGGGACTAGCGGGAGGAAGCGAGCAGTACTTC
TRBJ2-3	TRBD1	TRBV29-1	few	CSVFGTALSTDTQYF	TGCAGCGTATTCGGGACAGCACTAAGCACAGATACGCAGTATTTT
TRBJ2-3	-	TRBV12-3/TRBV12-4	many	CASGPQQGADTQYF	TGTGCCAGCGGGCCCCAACAGGGAGCAGATACGCAGTATTTT
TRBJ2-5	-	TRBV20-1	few	CSAPAAGTQETQYF	TGCAGTGCCCCTGCGGCGGGGACCCAAGAGACCCAGTACTTC
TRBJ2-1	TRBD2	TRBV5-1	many	CASSLTSGGALGYNEQFF	TGCGCCAGCAGCCTGACTAGCGGGGGGGCCTTAGGGTACAATGAGCAGTTCTTC
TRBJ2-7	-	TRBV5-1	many	CASSLYDSSYEQYF	TGCGCCAGCAGCTTGTATGACAGCTCCTACGAGCAGTACTTC
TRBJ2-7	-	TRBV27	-	CASSWGGVRYEQYF	TGTGCCAGCAGTTGGGGAGGAGTCAGGTACGAGCAGTACTTC
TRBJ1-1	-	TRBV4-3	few	CASSQSAMGGDTEAFF	TGCGCCAGCAGCCAATCGGCGATGGGGGGAGACACTGAAGCTTTCTTT
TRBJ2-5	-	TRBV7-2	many	CASSLGAGLRETQYF	TGTGCCAGCAGCTTAGGGGCAGGGCTTCGGGAGACCCAGTACTTC
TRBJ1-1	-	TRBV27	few	CASSQTPGNTEAFF	TGTGCCAGCAGCCAAACGCCCGGGAACACTGAAGCTTTCTTT
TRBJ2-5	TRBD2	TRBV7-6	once	CASSFWSGSSGSRGETQYF	TGTGCCAGCAGCTTTTGGTCGGGGTCTAGCGGGAGTCGGGGAGAGACCCAGTACTTC
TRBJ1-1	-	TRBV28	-	CASSLWSREDSWAFF	TGTGCCAGCAGTTTATGGAGCCGCGAGGATTCGTGGGCTTTCTTT
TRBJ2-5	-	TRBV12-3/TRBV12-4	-	CASSFSQGTQYF	TGTGCCAGCAGTTTTTCTCAAGGGACCCAGTACTTC
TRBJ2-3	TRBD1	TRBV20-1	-	CSTRDREKSTDTQYF	TGCAGTACCAGGGACAGGGAAAAAAGTACAGATACGCAGTATTTT
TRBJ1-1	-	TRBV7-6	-	CASSSEEGNTEAFF	TGTGCCAGCAGTTCTGAGGAGGGGAACACTGAAGCTTTCTTT
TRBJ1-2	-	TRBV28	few	CASRPVGVGYTF	TGTGCCAGCCGCCCCGTTGGGGTGGGCTACACCTTC
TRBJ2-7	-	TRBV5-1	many	CASSLRQGHYEQYF	TGCGCCAGCAGCTTGCGGCAGGGGCACTACGAGCAGTACTTC
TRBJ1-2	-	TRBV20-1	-	CSAWGANGYTF	TGCAGTGCTTGGGGGGCGAATGGCTACACCTTC
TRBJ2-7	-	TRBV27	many	CASRRVLYEQYF	TGTGCCAGCAGGAGAGTTTTATACGAGCAGTACTTC
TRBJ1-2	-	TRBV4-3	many	CASSQDRRYGYTF	TGCGCCAGCAGCCAAGATCGGCGCTATGGCTACACCTTC
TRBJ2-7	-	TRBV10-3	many	CAISRGSYEQYF	TGTGCCATCAGTCGAGGGTCCTACGAGCAGTACTTC
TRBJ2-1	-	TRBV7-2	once	CASSLARSGRNEQFF	TGTGCCAGCAGCTTAGCACGGTCGGGGCGGAATGAGCAGTTCTTC